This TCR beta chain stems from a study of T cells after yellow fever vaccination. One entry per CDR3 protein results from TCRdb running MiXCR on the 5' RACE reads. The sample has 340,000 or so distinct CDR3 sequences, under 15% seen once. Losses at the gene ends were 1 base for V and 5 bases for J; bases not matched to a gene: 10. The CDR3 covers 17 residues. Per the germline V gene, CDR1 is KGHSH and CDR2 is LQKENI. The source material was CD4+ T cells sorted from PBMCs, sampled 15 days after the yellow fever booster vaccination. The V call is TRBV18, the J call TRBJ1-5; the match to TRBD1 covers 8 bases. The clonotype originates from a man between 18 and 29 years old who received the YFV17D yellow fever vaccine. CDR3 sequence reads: CASSPRSATGVYQPQHF. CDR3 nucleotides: TGTGCCAGCTCACCACGATCCGCGACAGGGGTTTATCAGCCCCAGCATTTT.